The rows below give T cell receptor beta chains drawn from one sample of a study of siplizumab effects on memory and regulatory T cells. The protocol was immunoSEQ multiplex PCR, while the TCRdb copy is restricted to in-frame clones and leaves out a portion. The table has about 100,000 clones, less than 95% seen once. The sample consisted of non-Treg CD4+ T cells sorted from blood. Receptor source: a human donor in good health. CDR3s leave out the opening cysteine and the closing phenylalanine or tryptophan. The D gene is left open where the match is weak.

TRBV7-9 | . | ASSLVQGQETQY
TRBV7-3 | . | ASSLRSQGGTGELF
TRBV7-3 | . | ASSQDGYTGELF
TRBV27 | . | ASSLSPVGYEQY
TRBV6-1 | . | ASNPDFGHGYT
TRBV7-3 | . | ASSLTGARNSPLH
TRBV7-9 | TRBD1 | ASSLGQGGGYGYT
TRBV6-6 | . | ASRTKSEVIHGYT
TRBV13 | TRBD2 | ASSLARLAGTYNEQF
TRBV2 | . | ASRQGRYSNQPQH
TRBV14 | TRBD1 | ASSVGTAYGYT
TRBV5-1 | . | ASSLGTSAATEAF
TRBV29-1 | . | SVERGLAADTQY
TRBV11-3 | TRBD1 | ASSLTGTVLRVQY
TRBV9 | . | ASSAPLRGWTQY
TRBV7-3 | TRBD2 | ASSRDYTAGELF